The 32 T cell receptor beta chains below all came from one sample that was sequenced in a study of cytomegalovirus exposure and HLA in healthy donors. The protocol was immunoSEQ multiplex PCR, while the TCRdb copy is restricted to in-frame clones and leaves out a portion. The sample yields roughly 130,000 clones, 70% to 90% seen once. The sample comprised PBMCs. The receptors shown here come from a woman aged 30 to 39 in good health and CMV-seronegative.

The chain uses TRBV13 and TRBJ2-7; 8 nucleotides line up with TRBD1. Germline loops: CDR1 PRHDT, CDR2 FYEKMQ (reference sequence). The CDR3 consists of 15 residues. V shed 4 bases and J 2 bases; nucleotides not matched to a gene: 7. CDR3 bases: TGTGCCAGCAGCTACTCGACAGGGGACCCCTACGAGCAGTACTTC. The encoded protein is CASSYSTGDPYEQYF.

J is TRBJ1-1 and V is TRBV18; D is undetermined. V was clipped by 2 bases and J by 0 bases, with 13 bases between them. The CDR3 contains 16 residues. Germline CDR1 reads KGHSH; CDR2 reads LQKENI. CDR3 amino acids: CASSPVIGLLNTEAFF. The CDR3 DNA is TGTGCCAGCTCACCAGTAATTGGACTGCTGAACACTGAAGCTTTCTTT.

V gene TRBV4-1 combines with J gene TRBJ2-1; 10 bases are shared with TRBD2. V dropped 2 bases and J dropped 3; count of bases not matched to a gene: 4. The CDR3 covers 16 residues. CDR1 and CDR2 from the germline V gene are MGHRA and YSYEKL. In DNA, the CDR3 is TGCGCCAGCAGCCAACAAGGACTAGCGGACTACAATGAGCAGTTCTTC. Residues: CASSQQGLADYNEQFF.

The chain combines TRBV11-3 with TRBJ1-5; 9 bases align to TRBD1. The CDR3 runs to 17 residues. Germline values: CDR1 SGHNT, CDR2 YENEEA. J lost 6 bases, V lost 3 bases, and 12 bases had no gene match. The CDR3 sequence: CASSFNRRQGDFQPQHF. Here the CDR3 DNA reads TGTGCCAGCAGCTTTAACCGCCGACAGGGGGATTTTCAGCCCCAGCATTTT. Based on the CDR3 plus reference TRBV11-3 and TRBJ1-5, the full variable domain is EAGVVQSPRYKIIEKKQPVAFWCNPISGHNTLYWYLQNLGQGPELLIRYENEEAVDDSQLPKDRFSAERLKGVDSTLKIQPAELGDSAVYLCASSFNRRQGDFQPQHFGDGTRLSIL.

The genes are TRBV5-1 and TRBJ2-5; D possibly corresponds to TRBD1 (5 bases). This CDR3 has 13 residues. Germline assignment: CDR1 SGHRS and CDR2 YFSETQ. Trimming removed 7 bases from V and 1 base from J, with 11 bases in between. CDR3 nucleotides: TGCGCCAGCTCCCGACAGCGCCAAGAGACCCAGTACTTC. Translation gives CASSRQRQETQYF. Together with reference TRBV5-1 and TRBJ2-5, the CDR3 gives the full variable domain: KAGVTQTPRYLIKTRGQQVTLSCSPISGHRSVSWYQQTPGQGLQFLFEYFSETQRNKGNFPGRFSGRQFSNSRSEMNVSTLELGDSALYLCASSRQRQETQYFGPGTRLLVL.

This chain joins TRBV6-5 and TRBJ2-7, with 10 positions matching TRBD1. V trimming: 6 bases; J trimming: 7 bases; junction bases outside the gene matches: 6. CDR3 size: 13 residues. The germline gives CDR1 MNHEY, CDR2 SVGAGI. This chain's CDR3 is CASRRQGADEQYF. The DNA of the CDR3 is TGTGCCAGCAGGAGACAGGGGGCTGATGAGCAGTACTTC.

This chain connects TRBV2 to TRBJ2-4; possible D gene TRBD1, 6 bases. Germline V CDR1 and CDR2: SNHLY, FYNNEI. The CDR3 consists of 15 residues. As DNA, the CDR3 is TGTGCTAGCCATAGGGACACCCTCTTCAAAAACATTCAGTACTTC. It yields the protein CASHRDTLFKNIQYF.

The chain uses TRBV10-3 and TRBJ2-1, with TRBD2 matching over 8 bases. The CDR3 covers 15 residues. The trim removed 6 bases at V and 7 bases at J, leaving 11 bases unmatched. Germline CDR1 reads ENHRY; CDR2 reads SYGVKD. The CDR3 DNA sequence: TGTGCCATCAGCGGGGTACGGGGGGGCACGAATGAGCAGTTCTTC. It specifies CAISGVRGGTNEQFF.

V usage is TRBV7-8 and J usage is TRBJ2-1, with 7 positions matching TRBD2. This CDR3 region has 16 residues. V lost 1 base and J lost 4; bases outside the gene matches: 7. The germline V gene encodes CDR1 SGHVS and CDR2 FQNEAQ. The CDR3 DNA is TGTGCCAGCAGCTTAGTTGGGCGGGGACTATACAATGAGCAGTTCTTC. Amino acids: CASSLVGRGLYNEQFF.

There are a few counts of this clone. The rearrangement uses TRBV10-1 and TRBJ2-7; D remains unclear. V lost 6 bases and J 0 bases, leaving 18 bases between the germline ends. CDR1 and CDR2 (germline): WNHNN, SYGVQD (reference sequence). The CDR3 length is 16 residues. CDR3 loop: CASSEDTLGSSYEQYF. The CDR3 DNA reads TGCGCCAGCAGCGAAGACACTCTGGGCAGCTCCTACGAGCAGTACTTC.

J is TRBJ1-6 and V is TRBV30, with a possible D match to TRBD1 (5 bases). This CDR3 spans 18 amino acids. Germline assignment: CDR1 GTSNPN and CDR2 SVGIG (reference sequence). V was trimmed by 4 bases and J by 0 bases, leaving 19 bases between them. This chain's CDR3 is CAWTPDRDVSSYNSPLHF. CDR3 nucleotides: TGTGCCTGGACGCCCGACAGAGATGTTAGCTCCTATAATTCACCCCTCCACTTT.

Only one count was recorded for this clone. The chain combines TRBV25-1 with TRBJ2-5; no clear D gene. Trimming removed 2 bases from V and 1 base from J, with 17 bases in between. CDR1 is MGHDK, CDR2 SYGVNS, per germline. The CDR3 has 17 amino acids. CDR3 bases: TGTGCCAGCAGTGAACGGAAGGTCTTGGGCGTCCAAGAGACCCAGTACTTC. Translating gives CASSERKVLGVQETQYF.

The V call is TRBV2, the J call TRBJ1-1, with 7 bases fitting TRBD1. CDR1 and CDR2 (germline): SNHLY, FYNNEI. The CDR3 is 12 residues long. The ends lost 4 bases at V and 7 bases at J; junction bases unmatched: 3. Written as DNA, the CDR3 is TGTGCCAGCAGTGTACAGGGGAATGAAGCTTTCTTT. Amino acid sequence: CASSVQGNEAFF.

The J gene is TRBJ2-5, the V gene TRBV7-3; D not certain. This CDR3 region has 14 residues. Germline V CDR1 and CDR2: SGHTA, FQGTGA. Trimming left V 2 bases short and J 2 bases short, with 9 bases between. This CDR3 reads CASSLYGQQETQYF. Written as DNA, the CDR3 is TGTGCCAGCAGCTTATATGGGCAGCAAGAGACCCAGTACTTC.

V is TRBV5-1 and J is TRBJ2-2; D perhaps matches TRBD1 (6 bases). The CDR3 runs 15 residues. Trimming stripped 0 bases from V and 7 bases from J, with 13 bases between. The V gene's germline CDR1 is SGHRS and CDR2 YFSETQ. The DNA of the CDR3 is TGCGCCAGCAGCTTGGACAGGGTAGAGGTCGGGGAGCTGTTTTTT. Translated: CASSLDRVEVGELFF.

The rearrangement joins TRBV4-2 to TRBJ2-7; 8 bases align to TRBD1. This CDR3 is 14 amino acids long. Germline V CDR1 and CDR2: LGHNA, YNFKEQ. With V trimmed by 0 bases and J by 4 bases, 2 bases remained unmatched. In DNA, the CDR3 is TGTGCCAGCAGCCAAGAAGACAGGGGTTACGAGCAGTACTTC. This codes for CASSQEDRGYEQYF.

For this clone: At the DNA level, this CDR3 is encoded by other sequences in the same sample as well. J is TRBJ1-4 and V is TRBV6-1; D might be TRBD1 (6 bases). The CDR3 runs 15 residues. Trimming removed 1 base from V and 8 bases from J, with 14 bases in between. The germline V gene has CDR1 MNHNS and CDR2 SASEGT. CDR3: CASSEVGRGGEKLFF. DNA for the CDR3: TGTGCCAGCAGTGAAGTCGGCAGGGGCGGGGAAAAACTGTTTTTT.

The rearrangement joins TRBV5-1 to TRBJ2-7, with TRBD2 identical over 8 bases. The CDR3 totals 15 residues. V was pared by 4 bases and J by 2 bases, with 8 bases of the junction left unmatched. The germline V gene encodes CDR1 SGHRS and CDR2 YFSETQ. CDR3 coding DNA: TGCGCCAGCAGCCTGGTGGTAGCGGGGACCTACGAGCAGTACTTC. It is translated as CASSLVVAGTYEQYF.

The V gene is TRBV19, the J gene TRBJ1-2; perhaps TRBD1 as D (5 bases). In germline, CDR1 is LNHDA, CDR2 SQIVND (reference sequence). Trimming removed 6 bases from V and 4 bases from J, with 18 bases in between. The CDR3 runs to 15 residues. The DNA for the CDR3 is TGTGCCAGTAGCACTGACCGGAGGGGACTCTATGGCTACACCTTC. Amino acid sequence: CASSTDRRGLYGYTF.

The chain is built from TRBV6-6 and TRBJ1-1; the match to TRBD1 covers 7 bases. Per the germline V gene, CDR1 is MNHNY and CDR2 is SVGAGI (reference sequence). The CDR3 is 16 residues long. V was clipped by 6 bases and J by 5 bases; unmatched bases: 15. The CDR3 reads CASSPSPGPGGTEAFF. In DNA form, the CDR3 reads TGTGCCAGCAGCCCGTCCCCGGGCCCAGGGGGGACTGAAGCTTTCTTT.

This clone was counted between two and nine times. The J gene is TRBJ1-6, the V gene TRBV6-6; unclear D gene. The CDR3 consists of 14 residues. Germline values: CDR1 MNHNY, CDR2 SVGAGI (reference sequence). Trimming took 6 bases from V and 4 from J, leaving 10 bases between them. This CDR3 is CASSEQQYNSPLHF. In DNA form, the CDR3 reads TGTGCCAGCAGCGAACAGCAGTATAATTCACCCCTCCACTTT.

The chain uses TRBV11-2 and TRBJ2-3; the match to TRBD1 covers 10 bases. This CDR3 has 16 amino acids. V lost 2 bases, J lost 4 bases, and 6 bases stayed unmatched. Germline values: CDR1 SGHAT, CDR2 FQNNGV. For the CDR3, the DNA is TGTGCCAGCAGCTTATCCGGGACAGGGGTGTCAGATACGCAGTATTTT. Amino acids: CASSLSGTGVSDTQYF.

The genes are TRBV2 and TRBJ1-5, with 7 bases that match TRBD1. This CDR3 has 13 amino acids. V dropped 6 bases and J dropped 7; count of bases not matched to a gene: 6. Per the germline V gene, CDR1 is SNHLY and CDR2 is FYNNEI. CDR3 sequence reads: CASSYRGTQPQHF. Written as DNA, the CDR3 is TGTGCCAGCAGCTACAGGGGTACCCAGCCCCAGCATTTT. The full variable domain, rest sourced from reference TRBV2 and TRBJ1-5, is EPEVTQTPSHQVTQMGQEVILRCVPISNHLYFYWYRQILGQKVEFLVSFYNNEISEKSEIFDDQFSVERPDGSNFTLKIRSTKLEDSAMYFCASSYRGTQPQHFGDGTRLSIL.

CDR3 in amino acids: CASSQDNSGQGSRNTIYF. The CDR3 coding sequence is TGCGCCAGCAGCCAAGATAATTCGGGACAGGGATCAAGAAACACCATATATTTT. The J gene is TRBJ1-3, the V gene TRBV4-1, with 9 positions matching TRBD1. Unmatched junction bases numbered 11, after V lost 0 bases and J lost 5 bases. The germline gives CDR1 MGHRA, CDR2 YSYEKL. The CDR3 runs to 18 residues.

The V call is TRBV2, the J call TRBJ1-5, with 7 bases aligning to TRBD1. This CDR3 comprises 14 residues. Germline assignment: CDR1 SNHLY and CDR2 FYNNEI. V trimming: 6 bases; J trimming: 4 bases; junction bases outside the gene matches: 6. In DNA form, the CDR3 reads TGTGCCAGCAGGAGCCGGGACAGAAATCAGCCCCAGCATTTT. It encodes CASRSRDRNQPQHF.

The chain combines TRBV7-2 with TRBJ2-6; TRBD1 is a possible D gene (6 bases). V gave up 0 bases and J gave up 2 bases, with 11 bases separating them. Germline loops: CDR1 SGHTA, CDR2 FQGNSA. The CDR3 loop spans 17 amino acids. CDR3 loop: CTSSLAPRTAGANVLTF. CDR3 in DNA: TGTACCAGCAGCTTAGCGCCCCGGACAGCTGGGGCCAACGTCCTGACTTTC.

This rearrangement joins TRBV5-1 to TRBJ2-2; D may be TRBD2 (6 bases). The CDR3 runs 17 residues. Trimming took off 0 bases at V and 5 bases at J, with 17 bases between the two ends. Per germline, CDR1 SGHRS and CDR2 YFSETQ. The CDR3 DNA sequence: TGCGCCAGCAGCTTGGCCTTGGTTGGAGCGGGTACCGGGGAGCTGTTTTTT. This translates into CASSLALVGAGTGELFF.

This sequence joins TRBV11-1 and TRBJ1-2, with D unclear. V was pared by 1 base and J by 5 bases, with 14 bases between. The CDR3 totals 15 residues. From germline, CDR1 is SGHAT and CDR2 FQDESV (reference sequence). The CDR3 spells CASSLEGRGYYGYTF. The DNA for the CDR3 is TGTGCCAGCAGCTTAGAGGGCCGGGGATATTATGGCTACACCTTC.

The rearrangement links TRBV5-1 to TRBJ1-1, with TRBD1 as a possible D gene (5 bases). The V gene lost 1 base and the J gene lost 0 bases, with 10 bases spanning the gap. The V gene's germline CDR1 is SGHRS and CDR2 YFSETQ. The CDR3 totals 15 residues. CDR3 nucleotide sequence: TGCGCCAGCAGCTTGCCGGCAGGGTTGAACACTGAAGCTTTCTTT. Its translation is CASSLPAGLNTEAFF.

CDR3 residues: CASSLGPRPGNNEQFF. In DNA form, the CDR3 reads TGTGCCAGCAGCTTGGGCCCTAGGCCGGGAAACAATGAGCAGTTCTTC. This chain joins TRBV5-6 and TRBJ2-1; D may be TRBD2 (5 bases). The CDR3 has 16 residues. Germline CDR1 SGHDT, CDR2 YYEEEE. V was clipped by 0 bases and J by 5 bases, with 15 bases between them. The whole variable domain, filled in from reference TRBV5-6 and TRBJ2-1, reads DAGVTQSPTHLIKTRGQQVTLRCSPKSGHDTVSWYQQALGQGPQFIFQYYEEEERQRGNFPDRFSGHQFPNYSSELNVNALLLGDSALYLCASSLGPRPGNNEQFFGPGTRLTVL.

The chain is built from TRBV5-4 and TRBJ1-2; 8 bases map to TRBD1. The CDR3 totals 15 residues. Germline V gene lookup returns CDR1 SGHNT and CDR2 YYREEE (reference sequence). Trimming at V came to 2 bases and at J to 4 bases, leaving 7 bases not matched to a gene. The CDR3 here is CASSFQQGAPYGYTF. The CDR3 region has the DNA TGTGCCAGCAGCTTCCAGCAGGGGGCTCCCTATGGCTACACCTTC.

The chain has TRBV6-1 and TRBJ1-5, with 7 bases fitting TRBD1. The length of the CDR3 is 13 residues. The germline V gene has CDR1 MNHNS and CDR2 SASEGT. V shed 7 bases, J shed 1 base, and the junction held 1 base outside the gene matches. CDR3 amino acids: CASTDRSNQPQHF. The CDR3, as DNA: TGTGCCAGCACGGACAGGAGCAATCAGCCCCAGCATTTT.